The 26 T cell receptor beta chains presented below share a single source sample, sequenced in a study of T cells in Graves' hyperthyroidism and ophthalmopathy. There were TCR beta CDR3 regions amplified from RNA transcripts. HTBI primers drove first-round RT-PCR of the TCR CDR3. One entry per CDR3 protein results from TCRdb running MiXCR on the multiplex PCR reads. The sample holds about 610,000 distinct CDR3 sequences, 16% seen once. Sequenced input: blood. These receptors were collected from a woman in her thirties or forties with Graves' ophthalmopathy.

This clonotype was detected many times. J is TRBJ2-3 and V is TRBV28; 7 nucleotides match TRBD2. Trimming removed 2 bases from V and 6 bases from J; junction bases left unmatched: 2. CDR1 and CDR2 from the germline V gene are MDHEN and SYDVKM. This CDR3 spans 13 amino acids. CDR3 nucleotides: TGTGCCAGCAGTTTACAGGGAGGGGATACGCAGTATTTT. Its translation: CASSLQGGDTQYF.

The rearrangement joins TRBV11-3 to TRBJ1-3; D gene uncertain. Per germline, CDR1 SGHNT and CDR2 YENEEA. V lost 5 bases to trimming and J lost 3 bases, with 8 bases between them. The CDR3 sequence is 13 residues long. The CDR3 is CASSGEVGNTIYF. The CDR3 DNA reads as TGTGCCAGCAGCGGGGAGGTTGGAAACACCATATATTTT.

This clonotype appeared many times. The chain is built from TRBV7-2 and TRBJ1-5; a weak D match, TRBD1 (5 bases). This CDR3 region has 16 residues. Per the germline V gene, CDR1 is SGHTA and CDR2 is FQGNSA. The V and J ends lost 0 bases and 7 bases respectively, with 16 bases between them. The CDR3 protein is CASSLAGGRGVQPQHF. CDR3 nucleotide sequence: TGTGCCAGCAGCTTAGCGGGGGGGAGGGGAGTGCAGCCCCAGCATTTT.

The V call is TRBV12-3 or TRBV12-4, the J call TRBJ1-2, with unresolved D. Trimming cost V 1 base and J 10 bases, with 10 bases left between them. This CDR3 has 12 residues. This CDR3 is CASSLEGRLYTF. The CDR3 nucleotides are TGTGCCAGCAGTTTAGAGGGCAGGCTCTACACCTTC.

This clonotype was picked up a small number of times. The chain combines TRBV27 with TRBJ1-1; D call uncertain. CDR3 length: 13 amino acids. V was cut by 10 bases and J by 2 bases, with 14 bases left in between. Germline loops: CDR1 MNHEY, CDR2 SMNVEV (reference sequence). CDR3 loop: CATKENFNTEAFF. The CDR3 coding sequence is TGTGCCACCAAGGAGAATTTTAACACTGAAGCTTTCTTT.

J is TRBJ2-3 and V is TRBV6-2 or TRBV6-3, with TRBD2 matching 9 bases. The CDR3 loop spans 15 amino acids. Unmatched junction bases numbered 6, after V lost 6 bases and J lost 2 bases. CDR1 and CDR2 from the germline V gene are MNHEY and SVGEGT. The CDR3 region is CASSISGSTTDTQYF. The CDR3 region has the DNA TGTGCCAGCAGCATTAGCGGGAGTACCACAGATACGCAGTATTTT.

This clonotype came up many times. This chain links TRBV2 with TRBJ2-3; 7 bases agree with TRBD1. Per the germline V gene, CDR1 is SNHLY and CDR2 is FYNNEI. J was trimmed by 0 bases and V by 7 bases; bases with no gene match: 10. The CDR3 length is 16 residues. The CDR3 coding sequence is TGTGCCAGCACCGTACTACCGGGACAGAGCACAGATACGCAGTATTTT. This sequence encodes CASTVLPGQSTDTQYF.

V is TRBV24-1 and J is TRBJ2-2; no clear D. Trimming removed 3 bases from V and 3 bases from J, with 10 bases in between. CDR3 size: 15 residues. Looked up from germline, CDR1 is KGHDR and CDR2 is SFDVKD. CDR3: CATSDEDTYTGELFF. As DNA, the CDR3 is TGTGCCACCAGTGATGAAGACACGTACACCGGGGAGCTGTTTTTT.

This clonotype has ten or more counts. The CDR3 region is CASSLPPLETQYF. For the CDR3, the DNA is TGTGCCAGCAGCTTACCCCCCCTGGAGACCCAGTACTTC. The gene calls are TRBV7-2 and TRBJ2-5; D call uncertain. The ends were cut back, 2 bases at V and 5 bases at J, with 9 bases in the middle. The CDR3 extends over 13 amino acids. Germline CDR1 and CDR2: SGHTA and FQGNSA.

The chain uses TRBV18 and TRBJ1-2, with 10 nucleotides matching TRBD1. With V trimmed by 1 base and J by 8 bases, 7 bases remained unmatched. Looked up from germline, CDR1 is KGHSH and CDR2 is LQKENI. The CDR3 is made up of 15 amino acids. The CDR3 DNA is TGTGCCAGCTCACCACTTCCCGGACAGGGGGAAGGCTACACCTTC. Translated: CASSPLPGQGEGYTF.

With regard to this clonotype: A much more abundant neighbour one base away suggests this may be a read error. The DNA for the CDR3 is TGTGCCTGGAGTTATGCTGAGACAGGGACCTACGAGCAGTACTTC. This codes for CAWSYAETGTYEQYF. This chain connects TRBV19 to TRBJ2-7, with 7 bases lining up with TRBD1. This CDR3 region has 15 residues. Unmatched junction bases numbered 15, after V lost 11 bases and J lost 2 bases. Germline assignment: CDR1 LNHDA and CDR2 SQIVND (reference sequence).

This clonotype appeared many times. The CDR3 nucleotides read TGTGCCAGCAGTGTCCGAGGGGGCCCGGGAGGCTACACCTTC. This gives the protein CASSVRGGPGGYTF. The chain employs TRBV28 and TRBJ1-2, with 7 bases identical to TRBD1. Trimming took 5 bases from V and 8 from J; bases not matched to a gene: 11. The CDR3 is made up of 14 amino acids. Per germline, CDR1 MDHEN and CDR2 SYDVKM.

This clonotype was detected many times. At one boundary the junction diverges from the germline segment, which might be a read error. V and J are TRBV5-1 and TRBJ1-2; D is ambiguous. The germline CDR1 and CDR2 sequences are SGHRS and YFSETQ. This CDR3 is built from 13 residues. The CDR3 DNA sequence: TGTGCCAGCAGTTTGGAGGGCTCCTATGGCTACACCTTC. As protein: CASSLEGSYGYTF.

This clonotype occurred many times. The chain's CDR3 is CASSPGQGTTNEKLFF. The CDR3, as DNA: TGTGCCAGCAGTCCGGGACAGGGAACCACTAATGAAAAACTGTTTTTT. V and J are TRBV6-1 and TRBJ1-4, with 9 bases identical to TRBD1. Germline CDR1 is MNHNS and CDR2 is SASEGT. The junction had 6 bases not matched to a gene; V was cut back by 5 bases and J by 2 bases. The CDR3 contains 16 residues.

The chain combines TRBV9 with TRBJ1-4; D unresolved. The CDR3 loop spans 20 amino acids. From germline, CDR1 is SGDLS and CDR2 YYNGEE. V was clipped by 0 bases and J by 0 bases, with 21 bases between them. The CDR3: CASSVGAEKYQFATNEKLFF. For the CDR3, the DNA is TGTGCCAGCAGCGTAGGCGCAGAGAAATATCAGTTTGCAACTAATGAAAAACTGTTTTTT.

This clonotype was seen at least ten times. The CDR3 protein is CASSSSGGDYNEQFF. CDR3 DNA: TGCGCCAGCAGCTCCTCAGGGGGGGATTACAATGAGCAGTTCTTC. The rearrangement joins TRBV5-1 to TRBJ2-1; TRBD1 or TRBD2 may be the D gene (7 bases each). The CDR3 has 15 residues. Trimming stripped 3 bases from V and 4 bases from J, with 14 bases between. Germline V gene data show CDR1 as SGHRS and CDR2 as YFSETQ.

This clonotype has a handful of counts. The gene calls are TRBV29-1 and TRBJ2-3, with TRBD2 matching 16 bases. V shed 5 bases and J 4 bases; nucleotides not matched to a gene: 6. The germline gives CDR1 SQVTM, CDR2 ANQGSEA. The CDR3 length is 16 residues. The CDR3 here is CSVSGTSGRAADTQYF. The CDR3 nucleotides read TGCAGCGTTTCCGGGACTAGCGGGAGGGCGGCAGATACGCAGTATTTT.

This sequence joins TRBV27 and TRBJ1-2, with D maybe TRBD1 (6 bases). Germline V gene sequence: CDR1 MNHEY, CDR2 SMNVEV (reference sequence). V was trimmed by 10 bases and J by 6 bases, leaving 18 bases between them. This CDR3 spans 13 amino acids. Here the CDR3 DNA reads TGTGCCACAAAGGGGGGGAGACCCCATGGCTACACCTTC. Translation: CATKGGRPHGYTF.

This clonotype was counted only a few times. This chain uses TRBV6-6 with TRBJ1-2; 7 bases are a match to TRBD1. The CDR3 totals 17 residues. Unmatched junction bases numbered 11, after V lost 0 bases and J lost 4 bases. Germline CDR1 reads MNHNY; CDR2 reads SVGAGI (reference sequence). CDR3 sequence reads: CASSYSPGQRGGYGYTF. The CDR3 nucleotides are TGTGCCAGCAGTTACTCCCCGGGACAGCGTGGTGGCTATGGCTACACCTTC.

This clonotype was detected only a few times. The chain combines TRBV20-1 with TRBJ2-4; D gene ambiguous. The germline gives CDR1 DFQATT, CDR2 SNEGSKA (reference sequence). The CDR3 covers 14 residues. Trimming removed 3 bases from V and 4 bases from J, with 13 bases in between. In DNA, the CDR3 is TGCAGTGCTAGTCGGAGCGAAACTAAAAACATTCAGTACTTC. Translating gives CSASRSETKNIQYF.

This clonotype turned up a few times. This chain connects TRBV7-9 to TRBJ1-2, with 7 bases lining up with TRBD1. The germline V gene encodes CDR1 SEHNR and CDR2 FQNEAQ (reference sequence). Trimming cost V 5 bases and J 2 bases; bases outside gene matches: 8. CDR3 length: 15 residues. CDR3 sequence reads: CASSQGQLINYGYTF. The CDR3 DNA follows: TGTGCCAGCAGCCAGGGACAGCTTATAAACTATGGCTACACCTTC.

A few counts support this clonotype. The chain joins TRBV9 to TRBJ2-2; D is perhaps TRBD2 (6 bases). The CDR3 runs 14 residues. Germline CDR1 reads SGDLS; CDR2 reads YYNGEE. V lost 0 bases and J 6 bases, leaving 9 bases between the germline ends. The CDR3 here is CASSVAREAGELFF. In DNA form, the CDR3 reads TGTGCCAGCAGCGTAGCCAGGGAGGCCGGGGAGCTGTTTTTT.

This clonotype has a count of ten or more. V usage is TRBV30 and J usage is TRBJ1-1, with TRBD1 matching 7 bases. Losses at the gene ends were 0 bases for V and 9 bases for J; bases not matched to a gene: 1. Germline CDR1 GTSNPN, CDR2 SVGIG (reference sequence). This CDR3 spans 11 amino acids. CDR3 sequence reads: CAWSVQGKAFF. Written as DNA, the CDR3 is TGTGCCTGGAGTGTACAGGGGAAAGCTTTCTTT. The whole variable domain, filled in from reference TRBV30 and TRBJ1-1, reads SQTIHQWPATLVQPVGSPLSLECTVEGTSNPNLYWYRQAAGRGLQLLFYSVGIGQISSEVPQNLSASRPQDRQFILSSKKLLLSDSGFYLCAWSVQGKAFFGQGTRLTVV.

This chain connects TRBV2 to TRBJ1-1; D gene unclear. Germline assignment: CDR1 SNHLY and CDR2 FYNNEI. The CDR3 is 14 amino acids. The V end was cut by 4 bases, the J end by 3 bases, with 12 bases between. CDR3 loop: CASSGYQEHTEAFF. The CDR3 DNA follows: TGTGCCAGCAGTGGGTATCAGGAGCACACTGAAGCTTTCTTT.

About this clonotype: A much larger clone differs by one base, so this may be a read error. V gene TRBV6-1 combines with J gene TRBJ1-1; D not resolved. Germline V gives CDR1 MNHNS, CDR2 SASEGT. CDR3 size: 12 residues. The CDR3, as DNA: TGTGCCAGCAGTGAGATGACTGGTGAAGCTTCCTTT. Translating it yields CASSEMTGEASF.

There are a few counts of this clonotype. The chain recombines TRBV2 with TRBJ2-3; TRBD1 agrees at 9 bases. V shed 5 bases, J shed 3 bases, and the junction held 6 bases outside the gene matches. CDR1 SNHLY and CDR2 FYNNEI come from the germline V gene. The CDR3 length is 15 residues. CDR3 DNA: TGTGCCAGCAGTCGTCCCGGGACAGGGACAGATACGCAGTATTTT. Amino acids: CASSRPGTGTDTQYF.